These 16 T cell receptor beta chains originate from one sample sequenced in a study of Tregs in tolerant kidney transplant recipients. Mixed chimerism was transient after nonmyeloablative marrow transplants from related graft donors. Assay used: immunoSEQ multiplex PCR; TCRdb lists only in-frame clones, some missing. The sample has roughly 64,000 clones, 87% seen once. The material sequenced was CD4+ T cells from blood (PBMCs), taken 6 months after the transplant. The origin of the receptors is a human patient who received a combined kidney and bone marrow transplant. Part of the T cells may come from the graft donor.

This chain links TRBV6-5 with TRBJ2-7; TRBD1 matches at 9 bases. The CDR3 length is 12 residues. V gave up 8 bases and J gave up 4 bases; unmatched junction bases: 3. Per the germline V gene, CDR1 is MNHEY and CDR2 is SVGAGI. CDR3 amino acids: CASRGQGYEQYF. CDR3 DNA sequence: TGTGCCAGCCGGGGACAGGGTTACGAGCAGTACTTC.

The chain couples TRBV6-6 to TRBJ1-3; D gene uncertain. Trimming removed 5 bases at V and 0 bases at J, with 14 bases between. Germline V CDR1 and CDR2: MNHNY, SVGAGI (reference sequence). The CDR3 contains 16 residues. This CDR3 reads CASSPLGTSSGNTIYF. The CDR3 DNA reads as TGTGCCAGCAGTCCGCTCGGTACGAGCTCTGGAAACACCATATATTTT.

The gene calls are TRBV6-1 and TRBJ2-7, with 8 bases aligning to TRBD1. Unmatched junction bases numbered 10, after V lost 6 bases and J lost 6 bases. The CDR3 contains 14 residues. The germline CDR1 and CDR2 sequences are MNHNS and SASEGT. The DNA for the CDR3 is TGTGCCAGCAGATTATCCGGGACAGGCTCCGAGCAGTACTTC. Its protein is CASRLSGTGSEQYF.

This clone was seen a handful of times. This chain uses TRBV4-1 with TRBJ2-7; perhaps TRBD1 as D (5 bases). Germline-derived CDR1 and CDR2 are MGHRA and YSYEKL. Deletions cut 3 bases from V and 5 bases from J, with 17 bases between. CDR3 length: 15 amino acids. This chain's CDR3 is CASSQGLSQGDEQYF. CDR3 bases: TGCGCCAGCAGCCAGGGGTTATCGCAGGGCGACGAGCAGTACTTC.

V usage is TRBV19 and J usage is TRBJ2-1; 7 bases agree with TRBD1. The V segment lost 3 bases and the J segment 3 bases; nucleotides outside the gene matches: 5. CDR3 length equals 15 residues. From germline, CDR1 is LNHDA and CDR2 SQIVND (reference sequence). For the CDR3, the DNA is TGTGCCAGTAGTATTAGTGACAGGGTCTACAATGAGCAGTTCTTC. Translating it yields CASSISDRVYNEQFF.

The chain links TRBV2 to TRBJ1-2, with a possible D match to TRBD1 (6 bases). V was trimmed by 4 bases and J by 3 bases, leaving 18 bases between them. The CDR3 spans 16 residues. CDR1 SNHLY and CDR2 FYNNEI come from the germline V gene. The CDR3 region is CASSAIGGAIDYGYTF. DNA for the CDR3: TGTGCCAGCAGTGCAATAGGGGGGGCGATTGACTATGGCTACACCTTC. The whole variable domain, filled in from reference TRBV2 and TRBJ1-2, reads EPEVTQTPSHQVTQMGQEVILRCVPISNHLYFYWYRQILGQKVEFLVSFYNNEISEKSEIFDDQFSVERPDGSNFTLKIRSTKLEDSAMYFCASSAIGGAIDYGYTFGSGTRLTVV.

The rearrangement links TRBV19 to TRBJ2-7, with 10 bases fitting TRBD1. With 6 bases clipped from V and 0 bases from J, the junction kept 5 bases outside the gene matches. Germline lookup yields CDR1 LNHDA and CDR2 SQIVND (reference sequence). The CDR3 consists of 15 residues. The CDR3 loop reads CASSARDRGSYEQYF. CDR3 DNA: TGTGCCAGTAGCGCCCGGGACAGGGGCTCCTACGAGCAGTACTTC.

The rearrangement uses TRBV29-1 and TRBJ1-1; the D gene is possibly TRBD1 (6 bases). V lost 6 bases to trimming and J lost 1 base, with 9 bases between them. The CDR3 length is 12 residues. The germline V gene has CDR1 SQVTM and CDR2 ANQGSEA. The CDR3 sequence is CSVWTANTEAFF. CDR3 sequence (DNA): TGCAGCGTATGGACAGCGAACACTGAAGCTTTCTTT.

The chain employs TRBV29-1 and TRBJ1-2; TRBD1 might be the D (6 bases). Germline V gene lookup returns CDR1 SQVTM and CDR2 ANQGSEA. This CDR3 has 11 amino acids. With 6 bases removed from V and 4 bases from J, the gap between germline ends came to 9 bases. The CDR3 spells CSVDSFYGYTF. CDR3 coding DNA: TGCAGCGTGGACAGCTTCTATGGCTACACCTTC.

This clone was observed a handful of times. The CDR3: CASSSRGAGNTIYF. The CDR3 bases are TGTGCCAGCAGCTCAAGGGGTGCTGGAAACACCATATATTTT. The chain recombines TRBV13 with TRBJ1-3, with D possibly TRBD1 on 5 matching bases. Germline loops: CDR1 PRHDT, CDR2 FYEKMQ (reference sequence). Between the trimmed V and J ends, which lost 4 bases and 2 bases, there was a span of 9 bases. The CDR3 is 14 amino acids.

This clone was recorded once. The chain employs TRBV5-1 and TRBJ2-4; the D gene is possibly TRBD1 (6 bases). The CDR3 contains 16 residues. Per germline, CDR1 SGHRS and CDR2 YFSETQ. Trimming cost V 0 bases and J 1 base, with 11 bases left between them. The CDR3 here is CASSLGAGVAKNIQYF. CDR3 DNA: TGCGCCAGCAGCTTGGGGGCAGGGGTGGCCAAAAACATTCAGTACTTC. Variable domain in full (rest from reference TRBV5-1 and TRBJ2-4): KAGVTQTPRYLIKTRGQQVTLSCSPISGHRSVSWYQQTPGQGLQFLFEYFSETQRNKGNFPGRFSGRQFSNSRSEMNVSTLELGDSALYLCASSLGAGVAKNIQYFGAGTRLSVL.

The chain joins TRBV7-3 to TRBJ2-2; 9 bases align to TRBD1. CDR1 is SGHTA, CDR2 FQGTGA, per germline. The CDR3 loop spans 15 amino acids. Trimming removed 6 bases from V and 3 bases from J; junction bases left unmatched: 5. CDR3: CASRPNRGHTGELFF. The DNA for the CDR3 is TGTGCCAGCAGGCCAAACAGGGGGCACACCGGGGAGCTGTTTTTT.

The chain joins TRBV4-1 to TRBJ2-1; D is ambiguous. Germline lookup yields CDR1 MGHRA and CDR2 YSYEKL. This CDR3 has 17 amino acids. V lost 4 bases, J lost 4 bases, and 20 bases lay in between. This CDR3 is CASSPGPGVTKYNEQFF. In nucleotides, the CDR3 is TGCGCCAGCAGCCCAGGCCCAGGCGTCACAAAATACAATGAGCAGTTCTTC.

The chain uses TRBV7-9 and TRBJ2-7, with D hard to call. V was pared by 2 bases and J by 4 bases, with 9 bases between. Germline V gene lookup returns CDR1 SEHNR and CDR2 FQNEAQ (reference sequence). This CDR3 comprises 13 residues. CDR3 residues: CASSLPPGYEQYF. As DNA, the CDR3 is TGTGCCAGCAGCTTACCCCCAGGTTACGAGCAGTACTTC.

The chain carries TRBV6-1 and TRBJ2-1; TRBD2 agrees at 7 bases. The CDR3 runs 15 residues. CDR1 and CDR2 (germline): MNHNS, SASEGT. J lost 7 bases, V lost 7 bases, and 13 bases had no gene match. The CDR3 reads CASTRGAGAGNEQFF. CDR3 nucleotide sequence: TGTGCCAGCACCCGTGGGGCGGGAGCCGGAAATGAGCAGTTCTTC.

In this sample, this clone turned up a few times. The rearrangement joins TRBV21-1 to TRBJ1-3; TRBD1 is the table's D call and was not checked against the DNA. TRBV21-1 is designated a pseudogene. The CDR3 extends over 17 amino acids. CDR3 residues: CASSPQGTGEYGNTIYF. The CDR3 DNA follows: TGTGCCAGCAGCCCCCAAGGGACAGGGGAGTATGGAAACACCATATATTTT.